These 17 T cell receptor beta chains were sequenced from one sample in a study of blood T cell repertoires in COVID-19. The protocol was immunoSEQ multiplex PCR, while the TCRdb copy is restricted to in-frame clones and leaves out a portion. The sample comprises 200,000 to 250,000 clones, roughly 88% of which are singletons, and around 1.5% rests with the top ten. Sequencing input: peripheral blood. These receptors came from a man aged 18 to 30 with active or convalescent COVID-19.

V is TRBV7-8 and J is TRBJ1-3, with D unclear. Trimming took off 5 bases at V and 8 bases at J, with 16 bases between the two ends. CDR3 length equals 14 residues. Germline V gene sequence: CDR1 SGHVS, CDR2 FQNEAQ. The CDR3 nucleotides are TGTGCCAGCAGCCTGACTCAATCTCTGGACACCATATATTTT. It translates to CASSLTQSLDTIYF.

The chain has TRBV11-1 and TRBJ2-7; no clear D. V shed 1 base and J shed 0 bases, with 10 bases lying between them. CDR1 is SGHAT and CDR2 is FQDESV in the germline V gene (reference sequence). The CDR3 consists of 15 residues. CDR3 coding DNA: TGTGCCAGCAGCTTAGACTACCAGAGCTCCTACGAGCAGTACTTC. It encodes CASSLDYQSSYEQYF.

The count of this clone is one. The chain employs TRBV19 and TRBJ1-3; D gene unclear. Germline V CDR1 and CDR2: LNHDA, SQIVND (reference sequence). The CDR3 runs 14 residues. V was cut by 5 bases and J by 5 bases, with 13 bases left in between. Here the CDR3 reads CASSADGLRNTIYF. The CDR3 DNA follows: TGTGCCAGTAGTGCGGACGGACTACGAAACACCATATATTTT. The full variable domain, its missing parts supplied by reference TRBV19 and TRBJ1-3, is DGGITQSPKYLFRKEGQNVTLSCEQNLNHDAMYWYRQDPGQGLRLIYYSQIVNDFQKGDIAEGYSVSREKKESFPLTVTSAQKNPTAFYLCASSADGLRNTIYFGEGSWLTVV.

The rearrangement uses TRBV19 and TRBJ2-2; possibly TRBD2 for D (5 bases). Between the trimmed V and J ends, which lost 1 base and 0 bases, there was a span of 9 bases. Germline CDR1 reads LNHDA; CDR2 reads SQIVND (reference sequence). This CDR3 spans 16 amino acids. The DNA for the CDR3 is TGTGCCAGTAGTATAGTTGGACTTCCGAACACCGGGGAGCTGTTTTTT. Protein product: CASSIVGLPNTGELFF.

The chain joins TRBV18 to TRBJ2-1; tentatively, D is TRBD2 (7 bases). From germline, CDR1 is KGHSH and CDR2 LQKENI. The CDR3 extends over 17 amino acids. V lost 3 bases and J lost 2, with 17 bases in between. The CDR3 reads CASSPTRGGYPYNEQFF. The CDR3 nucleotides are TGTGCCAGCTCACCTACTAGGGGGGGCTATCCCTACAATGAGCAGTTCTTC.

CDR3 nucleotide sequence: TGCGCCAGCAGTGAGGACGCTTCAGGGGATAATTCACCCCTCCACTTT. This gives the protein CASSEDASGDNSPLHF. The genes are TRBV10-1 and TRBJ1-6; TRBD1 might be the D (6 bases). Germline values: CDR1 WNHNN, CDR2 SYGVQD (reference sequence). Trimming took 2 bases from V and 5 from J, leaving 13 bases between them. There are 16 residues in the CDR3.

The V call is TRBV30, the J call TRBJ2-4; D remains unclear. Deletions cut 1 base from V and 2 bases from J, with 18 bases between. CDR1 GTSNPN and CDR2 SVGIG come from the germline V gene (reference sequence). The CDR3 has 17 residues. The CDR3 reads CAWSGQGWRRTKNIQYF. The CDR3, as DNA: TGTGCCTGGAGTGGCCAAGGTTGGCGGAGAACCAAAAACATTCAGTACTTC.

A single count supports this clone. This rearrangement joins TRBV15 to TRBJ2-7; possible D gene TRBD1, 6 bases. The germline V gene encodes CDR1 LNHNV and CDR2 YYDKDF (reference sequence). V lost 8 bases and J lost 0, with 20 bases in between. The length of the CDR3 is 16 residues. Written as DNA, the CDR3 is TGTGCCACCCGCCCATTGGGACACCGAAGCTCCTACGAGCAGTACTTC. It codes for CATRPLGHRSSYEQYF. Filled out from reference TRBV15 and TRBJ2-7, the complete variable domain reads DAMVIQNPRYQVTQFGKPVTLSCSQTLNHNVMYWYQQKSSQAPKLLFHYYDKDFNNEADTPDNFQSRRPNTSFCFLDIRSPGLGDTAMYLCATRPLGHRSSYEQYFGPGTRLTVT.

The chain has TRBV2 and TRBJ2-1; D is perhaps TRBD2 (6 bases). From germline, CDR1 is SNHLY and CDR2 FYNNEI. This CDR3 region has 17 residues. V lost 4 bases and J lost 1, with 17 bases in between. CDR3 in DNA: TGTGCCAGCAGTGTTCCTTTGGCTAGCGTATCCTACAATGAGCAGTTCTTC. It translates to CASSVPLASVSYNEQFF. Looking up the rest from reference TRBV2 and TRBJ2-1 gives the full variable domain: EPEVTQTPSHQVTQMGQEVILRCVPISNHLYFYWYRQILGQKVEFLVSFYNNEISEKSEIFDDQFSVERPDGSNFTLKIRSTKLEDSAMYFCASSVPLASVSYNEQFFGPGTRLTVL.

This clone was counted once. The CDR3 DNA is TGTGCCAGCAGTTTATTAGCGCGCGGGGATCAGCCCCAGCATTTT. This translates into CASSLLARGDQPQHF. The chain has TRBV28 and TRBJ1-5; no firm D call. The germline V gene encodes CDR1 MDHEN and CDR2 SYDVKM. Trimming cost V 1 base and J 5 bases, with 12 bases left between them. The CDR3 runs 15 residues.

This clone is termed medium-sized (0.01 to 0.1%). The chain employs TRBV28 and TRBJ2-2; 9 positions match TRBD2. With 8 bases clipped from V and 6 bases from J, the junction kept 10 bases outside the gene matches. This CDR3 has 15 amino acids. In germline, CDR1 is MDHEN, CDR2 SYDVKM. Here the CDR3 DNA reads TGTGCCAGCGGCACCGGGACTAGCAAGGCCGGGGAGCTGTTTTTT. Amino acids: CASGTGTSKAGELFF.

This chain's CDR3 is CASSITQGTSSYNEQFF. The DNA for the CDR3 is TGTGCCTCCTCAATTACACAGGGGACGAGCTCCTACAATGAGCAGTTCTTC. The V gene is TRBV7-8, the J gene TRBJ2-1; 7 bases match TRBD1. The CDR3 covers 17 residues. Germline-derived CDR1 and CDR2 are SGHVS and FQNEAQ. J gave up 0 bases and V 11 bases, and 16 bases lay outside the gene matches.

The chain recombines TRBV12-3 or TRBV12-4 with TRBJ1-2; perhaps TRBD1 as D (6 bases). This CDR3 is built from 13 residues. With 8 bases removed from V and 1 base from J, the gap between germline ends came to 11 bases. Here the CDR3 DNA reads TGTGCCAGCGGGGGCGGGTTTAACTATGGCTACACCTTC. This gives the protein CASGGGFNYGYTF.

At least ten counts were recorded for this clone. The rearrangement joins TRBV5-4 to TRBJ2-3; possible D gene TRBD1, 6 bases. Germline V lookup: CDR1 SGHNT, CDR2 YYREEE (reference sequence). V was clipped by 4 bases and J by 0 bases, with 18 bases between them. The CDR3 is 17 residues long. CDR3 DNA sequence: TGTGCCAGCAGCACGGCTGGGGGCGGACCTAGCACAGATACGCAGTATTTT. Its translation is CASSTAGGGPSTDTQYF.

The chain employs TRBV5-1 and TRBJ1-5; no clear D gene. The CDR3 has 16 residues. Per germline, CDR1 SGHRS and CDR2 YFSETQ. Trimming pared 4 bases from V and 6 bases from J, leaving 20 bases between. The CDR3 sequence is CASSVGGDVRGQPQHF. The CDR3 coding sequence is TGCGCCAGCAGCGTCGGTGGAGATGTGCGCGGTCAGCCCCAGCATTTT.

The J gene is TRBJ1-1, the V gene TRBV11-1; no definite D call. Trimming left V 3 bases short and J 2 bases short, with 7 bases between. Per the germline V gene, CDR1 is SGHAT and CDR2 is FQDESV (reference sequence). This CDR3 region has 13 residues. CDR3 nucleotide sequence: TGTGCCAGCAGCTTTACAGAAAACACTGAAGCTTTCTTT. This encodes CASSFTENTEAFF.

The V call is TRBV29-1, the J call TRBJ2-1, with 9 nucleotides matching TRBD1. The length of the CDR3 is 14 residues. CDR1 is SQVTM, CDR2 ANQGSEA, per germline. The junction had 5 bases not matched to a gene; V was cut back by 3 bases and J by 5 bases. CDR3 nucleotides: TGCAGCGTTGAGGGACAGGGCCACAACAATGAGCAGTTCTTC. This encodes CSVEGQGHNNEQFF.